The rows below give T cell receptor beta chains drawn from one sample of a study of blood T cell repertoires in COVID-19. Clones were sequenced by immunoSEQ multiplex PCR, and TCRdb holds only the in-frame ones, with some missing. The data hold around 64,000 clones, with roughly nine tenths observed a single time. The sample was peripheral blood. The receptor set was obtained from a human donor in a cohort sampled during active COVID-19. Both conserved end residues are part of each CDR3. The order of the fields is CDR3 protein, CDR3 DNA, J gene, V gene, D gene, clone size. The D gene is left open where the match is weak. Clone size appears in some rows only: once, few, many, or a class for an expanded clone.

CDR3 protein: CASSIFGGQVNYGYTF
CDR3 DNA: TGTGCCAGTAGTATATTCGGCGGGCAAGTTAACTATGGCTACACCTTC
J gene: TRBJ1-2
V gene: TRBV19
D gene: -
clone size: -

CDR3 protein: CASSLVGGQGNSNQPQHF
CDR3 DNA: TGTGCCAGCAGCTTAGTAGGGGGACAGGGGAATAGCAATCAGCCCCAGCATTTT
J gene: TRBJ1-5
V gene: TRBV7-2
D gene: TRBD1
clone size: -

CDR3 protein: CASSSTTGDRGLNYGYTF
CDR3 DNA: TGTGCCAGCAGCTCCACCACAGGGGACAGGGGGCTTAACTATGGCTACACCTTC
J gene: TRBJ1-2
V gene: TRBV13
D gene: TRBD1
clone size: -

CDR3 protein: CATLGGRVSRTEAFF
CDR3 DNA: TGTGCCACCTTAGGGGGCAGGGTAAGTCGCACTGAAGCTTTCTTT
J gene: TRBJ1-1
V gene: TRBV24-1
D gene: TRBD1
clone size: -

CDR3 protein: CAWSVDGRGGETQYF
CDR3 DNA: TGTGCCTGGAGTGTAGACGGGAGGGGGGGCGAGACCCAGTACTTC
J gene: TRBJ2-5
V gene: TRBV30
D gene: TRBD2
clone size: -

CDR3 protein: CASSVAWTSGGSYNEQFF
CDR3 DNA: TGTGCCAGCAGCGTAGCCTGGACTAGCGGGGGGTCCTACAATGAGCAGTTCTTC
J gene: TRBJ2-1
V gene: TRBV9
D gene: TRBD2
clone size: -

CDR3 protein: CASSSGQGYEQYF
CDR3 DNA: TGTGCCAGCAGCTCCGGACAGGGCTACGAGCAGTACTTC
J gene: TRBJ2-7
V gene: TRBV11-3
D gene: TRBD1
clone size: -

CDR3 protein: CASIQALNTEAFF
CDR3 DNA: TGTGCCAGCATTCAGGCCCTGAACACTGAAGCTTTCTTT
J gene: TRBJ1-1
V gene: TRBV7-9
D gene: -
clone size: -

CDR3 protein: CASSTTGNGYTF
CDR3 DNA: TGTGCCAGCAGCACAACGGGAAATGGCTACACCTTC
J gene: TRBJ1-2
V gene: TRBV7-2
D gene: -
clone size: -

CDR3 protein: CASSREPGQGTGNSPLHF
CDR3 DNA: TGCGCCAGCAGCCGCGAACCGGGACAGGGCACGGGTAATTCACCCCTCCACTTT
J gene: TRBJ1-6
V gene: TRBV4-1
D gene: TRBD1
clone size: once

CDR3 protein: CASSLREDGYTF
CDR3 DNA: TGCGCCAGCAGCTTGCGGGAGGACGGCTACACCTTC
J gene: TRBJ1-2
V gene: TRBV5-1
D gene: -
clone size: -

CDR3 protein: CASSDPRAQETQYF
CDR3 DNA: TGTGCCAGCAGTGACCCCAGGGCCCAAGAGACCCAGTACTTC
J gene: TRBJ2-5
V gene: TRBV2
D gene: -
clone size: -

CDR3 protein: CASSQESGSGTDTQYF
CDR3 DNA: TGTGCCAGCAGCCAAGAATCGGGTTCCGGCACAGATACGCAGTATTTT
J gene: TRBJ2-3
V gene: TRBV3-1/TRBV3-2
D gene: -
clone size: -

CDR3 protein: CASSFQGTGELFF
CDR3 DNA: TGTGCCAGCAGTTTCCAGGGAACCGGGGAGCTGTTTTTT
J gene: TRBJ2-2
V gene: TRBV6-5
D gene: -
clone size: medium-sized

CDR3 protein: CASSLRPSSAQHF
CDR3 DNA: TGTGCCAGCAGCTTACGCCCCTCATCAGCCCAGCATTTT
J gene: TRBJ1-5
V gene: TRBV7-2
D gene: -
clone size: -

CDR3 protein: CASSPFGGGTDTQYF
CDR3 DNA: TGTGCCAGCAGCCCATTTGGGGGGGGCACAGATACGCAGTATTTT
J gene: TRBJ2-3
V gene: TRBV7-3
D gene: TRBD2
clone size: -

CDR3 protein: CASSRREAGAEAFF
CDR3 DNA: TGTGCCAGCAGTCGCCGGGAGGCCGGGGCTGAAGCTTTCTTT
J gene: TRBJ1-1
V gene: TRBV6-5
D gene: -
clone size: once

CDR3 protein: CASSLVTGIYNEQFF
CDR3 DNA: TGTGCCAGCAGCTTAGTGACAGGAATATACAATGAGCAGTTCTTC
J gene: TRBJ2-1
V gene: TRBV11-2
D gene: -
clone size: -

CDR3 protein: CASSPARGINTDTQYF
CDR3 DNA: TGTGCCAGCAGCCCCGCAAGGGGGATTAACACAGATACGCAGTATTTT
J gene: TRBJ2-3
V gene: TRBV7-2
D gene: -
clone size: -

CDR3 protein: CATSGTGMGSFEQFF
CDR3 DNA: TGTGCCACCAGTGGCACCGGGATGGGTTCTTTTGAGCAGTTCTTC
J gene: TRBJ2-1
V gene: TRBV24-1
D gene: -
clone size: -

CDR3 protein: CASSYFGRLAEAFF
CDR3 DNA: TGTGCCAGCAGTTACTTCGGCAGGTTGGCTGAAGCTTTCTTT
J gene: TRBJ1-1
V gene: TRBV6-5
D gene: -
clone size: -

CDR3 protein: CASGSPNGQGNTEAFF
CDR3 DNA: TGTGCTAGTGGTTCACCAAATGGACAGGGGAACACTGAAGCTTTCTTT
J gene: TRBJ1-1
V gene: TRBV12-5
D gene: TRBD1
clone size: -